The 23 T cell receptor beta chains below were found in one sample sequenced in a study of blood T cells in healthy people across ages. Next came a second PCR, run for about 7 to 12 cycles, which used a sample-barcoded 5' primer along with a J-beta primer mix. Using its own MiXCR run on the 5' RACE reads, TCRdb lists one record per CDR3 protein. The data hold approximately 600,000 distinct CDR3 sequences, with about 54% observed a single time. The sequenced material came from blood. Every receptor here comes from a man aged 55-75 years in good health.

CDR3 in amino acids: CASSPREGQGYRETQYF. In DNA form, the CDR3 reads TGTGCCAGCAGCCCCCGCGAGGGACAGGGTTACCGAGAGACCCAGTACTTC. The chain links TRBV7-9 to TRBJ2-5, with TRBD1 matching over 9 bases. This CDR3 comprises 17 residues. V gave up 5 bases and J gave up 4 bases; unmatched junction bases: 14. Germline V gene lookup returns CDR1 SEHNR and CDR2 FQNEAQ (reference sequence). The whole variable domain, filled in from reference TRBV7-9 and TRBJ2-5, reads DTGVSQNPRHKITKRGQNVTFRCDPISEHNRLYWYRQTLGQGPEFLTYFQNEAQLEKSRLLSDRFSAERPKGSFSTLEIQRTEQGDSAMYLCASSPREGQGYRETQYFGPGTRLLVL.

This clonotype was counted between two and nine times. The rearrangement links TRBV27 to TRBJ2-7; tentative D call: TRBD2 (5 bases). Germline CDR1 and CDR2: MNHEY and SMNVEV (reference sequence). This CDR3 has 13 amino acids. V was shortened by 8 bases and J by 2 bases, with 13 bases between the two germline ends. CDR3 region: CASGIDGAYEQYF. CDR3 coding DNA: TGTGCCAGCGGAATAGACGGGGCCTACGAGCAGTACTTC.

The J gene is TRBJ2-2, the V gene TRBV21-1; TRBD1 reflects the table's D call only, with no check against the DNA. TRBV21-1 is described as a pseudogene. The CDR3 is 17 amino acids. CDR3 sequence (DNA): TGTGCCAGCAGCAAAGCCCCGGGACAATCGAACACCGGGGAGCTGTTTTTT. Amino acids: CASSKAPGQSNTGELFF.

The rearrangement uses TRBV11-2 and TRBJ2-4; D unclear. The DNA end is more similar to TRBJ2-5, so the J call may be wrong. Germline CDR1 reads SGHAT; CDR2 reads FQNNGV. The CDR3 spans 15 residues. The CDR3 spells CASSFITPPKETQYF. DNA for the CDR3: TGTGCCAGCAGCTTCATTACACCACCCAAAGAGACCCAGTACTTC.

The V gene is TRBV10-3, the J gene TRBJ2-1; the match to TRBD1 covers 12 bases. CDR1 is ENHRY and CDR2 is SYGVKD in the germline V gene. Trimming at V came to 0 bases and at J to 10 bases, leaving 4 bases not matched to a gene. The CDR3 length is 15 residues. CDR3 nucleotide sequence: TGTGCCATCAGTGAGTCGGGACAGGGGGCTGAGGAGCAGTTCTTC. This encodes CAISESGQGAEEQFF.

A single count supports this clonotype. The V gene is TRBV7-7, the J gene TRBJ2-2; D ambiguous. CDR1 is SSHAT, CDR2 FNYEAQ, per germline (reference sequence). V lost 8 bases and J lost 1, with 5 bases in between. The CDR3 contains 12 residues. The DNA for the CDR3 is TGTGCCAGCGCCGAGAACACCGGGGAGCTGTTTTTT. Amino acid sequence: CASAENTGELFF.

This clonotype showed up just once. Sequence at one end of the junction differs from germline and may be a read error. The chain carries TRBV18 and TRBJ2-3, with D maybe TRBD2 (5 bases). The CDR3 has 16 residues. CDR1 and CDR2 from the germline V gene are KGHSH and LQKENI. In nucleotides, the CDR3 is TGTGCCAGCACACCACTGCATAGCGAGGGTACAGATACGCAGTATTTT. Amino acid sequence: CASTPLHSEGTDTQYF.

The rearrangement joins TRBV10-1 to TRBJ1-1; possibly TRBD1 for D (5 bases). Trimming pared 3 bases from V and 1 base from J, leaving 9 bases between. The germline V gene has CDR1 WNHNN and CDR2 SYGVQD (reference sequence). This CDR3 has 14 amino acids. The CDR3 nucleotides read TGCGCCAGCAGTGACCCAGGGTGGAACACTGAAGCTTTCTTT. Translated, it gives CASSDPGWNTEAFF.

V usage is TRBV12-3 or TRBV12-4 and J usage is TRBJ1-3, with D unresolved. The CDR3 length is 16 residues. The germline V and J ends were trimmed by 2 bases and 0 bases, with 11 bases remaining between them. CDR3 nucleotides: TGTGCCAGCAGTTTAAACAGTCGCCTCTCTGGAAACACCATATATTTT. Protein sequence: CASSLNSRLSGNTIYF.

The chain recombines TRBV28 with TRBJ2-5; the D gene is possibly TRBD2 (5 bases). Germline V gene data show CDR1 as MDHEN and CDR2 as SYDVKM. The V end lost 4 bases, the J end lost 0 bases, and 15 bases lay between the germline ends. The CDR3 is made up of 16 amino acids. The CDR3 protein is CASSYLRRTNQETQYF. CDR3 sequence (DNA): TGTGCCAGCAGTTACCTCAGGAGGACGAACCAAGAGACCCAGTACTTC.

This rearrangement joins TRBV7-2 to TRBJ2-5, with 11 bases lining up with TRBD1. The ends lost 6 bases at V and 2 bases at J; junction bases unmatched: 5. CDR1 is SGHTA, CDR2 FQGNSA, per germline. The CDR3 runs to 15 residues. The CDR3 sequence is CASRWDRGRQETQYF. The CDR3 DNA follows: TGTGCCAGCAGATGGGACAGGGGGAGGCAAGAGACCCAGTACTTC.

Regarding this clonotype: The junction does not match germline at one end; this may be a read error. The rearrangement links TRBV6-6 to TRBJ2-7; tentatively, D is TRBD1 (6 bases). Per the germline V gene, CDR1 is MNHNY and CDR2 is SVGAGI (reference sequence). The CDR3 runs 15 residues. The CDR3 protein is CACSYVVGQSYEQYF. The CDR3 bases are TGTGCCTGCAGTTACGTAGTCGGACAGTCCTACGAGCAGTACTTC.

The chain combines TRBV11-1 with TRBJ1-1; unclear D gene. The germline V gene encodes CDR1 SGHAT and CDR2 FQDESV (reference sequence). V was cut by 2 bases and J by 7 bases, with 17 bases left in between. The CDR3 spans 15 residues. The CDR3 spells CASSLSPGSLYEAFF. CDR3 coding DNA: TGTGCCAGCAGCTTAAGCCCGGGCTCTCTTTATGAAGCTTTCTTT.

This clonotype was counted only a few times. V gene TRBV7-9 combines with J gene TRBJ2-7; D unclear. CDR3 length equals 13 residues. With 7 bases removed from V and 0 bases from J, the gap between germline ends came to 10 bases. CDR1 is SEHNR and CDR2 is FQNEAQ in the germline V gene (reference sequence). As DNA, the CDR3 is TGTGCCAGCACCCCGGGTGGCTCCTACGAGCAGTACTTC. Translating it yields CASTPGGSYEQYF. The whole variable domain, filled in from reference TRBV7-9 and TRBJ2-7, reads DTGVSQNPRHKITKRGQNVTFRCDPISEHNRLYWYRQTLGQGPEFLTYFQNEAQLEKSRLLSDRFSAERPKGSFSTLEIQRTEQGDSAMYLCASTPGGSYEQYFGPGTRLTVT.

The chain links TRBV28 to TRBJ1-5, with TRBD1 matching over 7 bases. Trimming took 6 bases from V and 6 from J; bases not matched to a gene: 2. Germline assignment: CDR1 MDHEN and CDR2 SYDVKM. This CDR3 has 12 residues. CDR3 coding DNA: TGTGCCAGCAGGGAGGGGGCTCAGCCCCAGCATTTT. It is translated as CASREGAQPQHF. Full variable domain (missing parts from reference TRBV28 and TRBJ1-5): DVKVTQSSRYLVKRTGEKVFLECVQDMDHENMFWYRQDPGLGLRLIYFSYDVKMKEKGDIPEGYSVSREKKERFSLILESASTNQTSMYLCASREGAQPQHFGDGTRLSIL.

This clonotype was found a few times. The chain couples TRBV6-1 to TRBJ1-2; D call uncertain. Germline CDR1 and CDR2: MNHNS and SASEGT. Trimming removed 6 bases at V and 1 base at J, with 9 bases between. This CDR3 comprises 13 residues. The CDR3 reads CASRLGINYGYTF. The CDR3 DNA sequence: TGTGCCAGCAGATTAGGGATTAACTATGGCTACACCTTC.

The V gene is TRBV12-3 or TRBV12-4, the J gene TRBJ1-6, with D possibly matching TRBD1 (6 bases). Trimming stripped 10 bases from V and 6 bases from J, with 19 bases between. There are 15 residues in the CDR3. CDR3 nucleotide sequence: TGTGCCACCGCACCCGGGGGGGCAGGTAATTCACCCCTCCACTTT. Its protein product is CATAPGGAGNSPLHF.

The count of this clonotype is one. The rearrangement uses TRBV7-9 and TRBJ2-7; 8 bases map to TRBD1. From germline, CDR1 is SEHNR and CDR2 FQNEAQ (reference sequence). J gave up 3 bases and V 5 bases, and 6 bases lay outside the gene matches. This CDR3 contains 14 residues. CDR3 sequence (DNA): TGTGCCAGCAGCCTGGGACAGGACCGCTACGAGCAGTACTTC. It encodes CASSLGQDRYEQYF.

V is TRBV11-2 and J is TRBJ2-5; 7 nucleotides agree with TRBD2. V lost 3 bases, J lost 1 base, and 8 bases stayed unmatched. The CDR3 totals 16 residues. Looked up from germline, CDR1 is SGHAT and CDR2 is FQNNGV. The CDR3 DNA reads as TGTGCCAGCAGCTTCGGCGGAACGGGGGGCCAAGAGACCCAGTACTTC. The encoded protein is CASSFGGTGGQETQYF.

This sequence joins TRBV12-3 or TRBV12-4 and TRBJ2-5, with 7 nucleotides matching TRBD2. The CDR3 loop spans 13 amino acids. J was trimmed by 5 bases and V by 8 bases; bases with no gene match: 8. The CDR3 nucleotides are TGTGCCAGCGGACTAGATCGTGTTGAGACCCAGTACTTC. Its translation is CASGLDRVETQYF.

About this clonotype: It may be a read error: a sequence one base away is much more abundant. The chain is built from TRBV20-1 and TRBJ1-2; TRBD1 is a possible D gene (6 bases). The CDR3 totals 12 residues. Germline CDR1 and CDR2: DFQATT and SNEGSKA (reference sequence). V dropped 6 bases and J dropped 8 bases, with 16 bases sitting between them. The CDR3 sequence: CSAARQRGGYTF. The CDR3 nucleotides read TGCAGTGCAGCCCGACAGAGGGGGGGCTACACCTTC.

The V gene is TRBV12-3 or TRBV12-4, the J gene TRBJ2-3, with D possibly being TRBD1 (6 bases). Trimming took 7 bases from V and 1 from J, leaving 15 bases between them. The CDR3 contains 15 residues. The CDR3 region has the DNA TGTGCCAGCACCTTCAGGAGACAGGGCACAGATACGCAGTATTTT. It yields the protein CASTFRRQGTDTQYF.

This clonotype has a handful of counts. This rearrangement joins TRBV7-9 to TRBJ1-2; D uncertain. From germline, CDR1 is SEHNR and CDR2 FQNEAQ (reference sequence). V was shortened by 6 bases and J by 9 bases, with 11 bases between the two germline ends. The CDR3 totals 11 residues. CDR3 sequence (DNA): TGTGCCAGCAGTGCCAATTCCCGCTACACCTTC. Its translation is CASSANSRYTF.